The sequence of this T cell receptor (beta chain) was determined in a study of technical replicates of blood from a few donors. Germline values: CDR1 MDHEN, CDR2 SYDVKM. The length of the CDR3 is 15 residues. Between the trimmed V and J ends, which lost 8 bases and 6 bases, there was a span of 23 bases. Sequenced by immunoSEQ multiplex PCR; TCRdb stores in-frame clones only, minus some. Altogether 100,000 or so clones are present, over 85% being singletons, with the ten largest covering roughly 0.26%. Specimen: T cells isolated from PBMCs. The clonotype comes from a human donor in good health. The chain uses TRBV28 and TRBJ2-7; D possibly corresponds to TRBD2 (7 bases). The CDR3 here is CASVSLGGPPREQYF. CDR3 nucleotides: TGTGCCAGCGTTTCTTTGGGGGGGCCCCCCCGCGAGCAGTACTTC.